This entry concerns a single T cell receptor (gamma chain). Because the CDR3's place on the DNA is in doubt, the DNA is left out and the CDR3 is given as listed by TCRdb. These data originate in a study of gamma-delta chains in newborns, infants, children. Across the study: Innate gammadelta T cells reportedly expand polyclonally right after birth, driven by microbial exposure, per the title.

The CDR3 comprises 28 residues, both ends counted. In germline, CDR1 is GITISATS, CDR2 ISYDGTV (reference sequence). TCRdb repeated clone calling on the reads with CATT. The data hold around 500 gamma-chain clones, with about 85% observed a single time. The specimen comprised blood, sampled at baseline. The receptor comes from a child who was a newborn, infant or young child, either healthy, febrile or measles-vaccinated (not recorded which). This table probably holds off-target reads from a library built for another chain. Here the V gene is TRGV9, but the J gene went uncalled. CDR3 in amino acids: CACDTAAGGYAKSWDTRQMFFGTGIKLF.